This TCR beta chain was obtained from a study of cytomegalovirus exposure and HLA in healthy donors. The CDR3 loop spans 17 amino acids. Trimming at V came to 2 bases and at J to 2 bases, leaving 10 bases not matched to a gene. The study ran its PCR with 60 Vbeta and 13 Jbeta primers. This table comes from immunoSEQ multiplex PCR, and its TCRdb copy is limited to in-frame clones, with some not included. The table has 140,000 to 150,000 clones, around three quarters seen once. This TCR was recovered from a woman in her forties in good health and CMV-seronegative. The sequenced sample was PBMCs. This chain connects TRBV23-1 to TRBJ1-2; 8 bases line up with TRBD1. TRBV23-1 is reported as an ORF; its role is uncertain. The DNA of the CDR3 is TGCGCCAGCAGTCAAAGCCCCCGACAGGGGATAAACTATGGCTACACCTTC. This gives the protein CASSQSPRQGINYGYTF.